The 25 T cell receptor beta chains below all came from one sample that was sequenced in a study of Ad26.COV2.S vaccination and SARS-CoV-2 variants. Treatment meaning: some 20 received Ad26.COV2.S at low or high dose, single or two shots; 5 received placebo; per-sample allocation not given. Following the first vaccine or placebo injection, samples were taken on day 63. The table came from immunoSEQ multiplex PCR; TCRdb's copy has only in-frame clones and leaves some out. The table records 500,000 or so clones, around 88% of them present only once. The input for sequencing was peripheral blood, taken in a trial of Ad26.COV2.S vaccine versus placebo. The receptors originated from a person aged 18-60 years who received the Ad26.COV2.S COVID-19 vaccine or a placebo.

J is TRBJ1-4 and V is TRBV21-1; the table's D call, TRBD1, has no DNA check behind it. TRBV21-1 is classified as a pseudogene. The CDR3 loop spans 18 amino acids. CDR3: CASSGKFTRVPHNEKLFF. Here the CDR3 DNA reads TGTGCCAGCAGCGGTAAGTTCACCAGGGTGCCCCATAATGAAAAACTGTTTTTT.

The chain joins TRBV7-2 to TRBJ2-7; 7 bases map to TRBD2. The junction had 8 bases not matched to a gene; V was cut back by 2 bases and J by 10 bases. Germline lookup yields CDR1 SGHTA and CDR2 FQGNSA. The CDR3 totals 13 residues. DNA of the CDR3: TGTGCCAGCAGCTTAACTGGGGGGGACTCACAGTACTTC. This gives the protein CASSLTGGDSQYF.

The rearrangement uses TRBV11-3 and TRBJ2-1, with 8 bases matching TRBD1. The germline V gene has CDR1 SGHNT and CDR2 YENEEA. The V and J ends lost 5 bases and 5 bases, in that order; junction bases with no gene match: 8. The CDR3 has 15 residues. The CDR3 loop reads CASSQGGTGHNEQFF. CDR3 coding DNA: TGTGCCAGCAGCCAAGGCGGGACAGGACACAATGAGCAGTTCTTC.

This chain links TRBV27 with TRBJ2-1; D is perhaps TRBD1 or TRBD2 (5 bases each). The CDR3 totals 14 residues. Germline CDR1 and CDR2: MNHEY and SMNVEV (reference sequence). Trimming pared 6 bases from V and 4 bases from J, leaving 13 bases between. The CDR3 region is CASRGTGWYNEQFF. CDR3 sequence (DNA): TGTGCCAGCAGAGGGACGGGATGGTACAATGAGCAGTTCTTC.

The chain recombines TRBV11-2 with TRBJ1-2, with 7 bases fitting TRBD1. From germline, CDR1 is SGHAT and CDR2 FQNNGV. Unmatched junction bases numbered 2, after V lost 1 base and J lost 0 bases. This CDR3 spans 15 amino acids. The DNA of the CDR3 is TGTGCCAGCAGCTTAGGACAGGGAGCTAACTATGGCTACACCTTC. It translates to CASSLGQGANYGYTF.

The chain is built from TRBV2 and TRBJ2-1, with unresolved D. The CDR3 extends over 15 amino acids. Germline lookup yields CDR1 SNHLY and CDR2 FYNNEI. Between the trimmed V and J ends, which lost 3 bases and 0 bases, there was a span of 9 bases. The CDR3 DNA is TGTGCCAGCAGTGAGACTTGGAGCTCCTACAATGAGCAGTTCTTC. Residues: CASSETWSSYNEQFF. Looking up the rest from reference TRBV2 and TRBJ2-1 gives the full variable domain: EPEVTQTPSHQVTQMGQEVILRCVPISNHLYFYWYRQILGQKVEFLVSFYNNEISEKSEIFDDQFSVERPDGSNFTLKIRSTKLEDSAMYFCASSETWSSYNEQFFGPGTRLTVL.

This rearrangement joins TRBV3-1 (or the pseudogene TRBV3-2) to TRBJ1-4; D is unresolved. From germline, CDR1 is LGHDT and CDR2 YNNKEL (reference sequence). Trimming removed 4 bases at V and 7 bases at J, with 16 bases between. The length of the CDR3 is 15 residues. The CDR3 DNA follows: TGTGCCAGCAGCCTTCGACAACCCCTGGGTGAAAAACTGTTTTTT. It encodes CASSLRQPLGEKLFF.

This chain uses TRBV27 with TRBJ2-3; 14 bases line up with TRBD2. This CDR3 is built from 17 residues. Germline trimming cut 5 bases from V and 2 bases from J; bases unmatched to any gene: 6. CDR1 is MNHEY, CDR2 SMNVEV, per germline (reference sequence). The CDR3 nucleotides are TGTGCCAGCAGTCCCCGACTAGCGGGAGGGTCCACAGATACGCAGTATTTT. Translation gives CASSPRLAGGSTDTQYF.

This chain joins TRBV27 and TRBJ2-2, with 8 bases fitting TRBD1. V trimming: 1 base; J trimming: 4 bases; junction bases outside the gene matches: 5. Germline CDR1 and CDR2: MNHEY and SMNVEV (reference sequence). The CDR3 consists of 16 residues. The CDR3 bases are TGTGCCAGCAGTTTATTAGGGACAGGACCCACCGGGGAGCTGTTTTTT. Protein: CASSLLGTGPTGELFF.

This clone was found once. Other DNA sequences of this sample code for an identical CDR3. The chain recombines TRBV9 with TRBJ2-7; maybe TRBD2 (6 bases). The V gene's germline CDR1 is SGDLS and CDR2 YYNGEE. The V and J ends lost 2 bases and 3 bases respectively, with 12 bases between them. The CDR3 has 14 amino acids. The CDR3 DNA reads TGTGCCAGCAGCGTGGCCGGGGGAGGCTACGAGCAGTACTTC. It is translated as CASSVAGGGYEQYF. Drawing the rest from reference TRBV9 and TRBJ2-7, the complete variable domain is DSGVTQTPKHLITATGQRVTLRCSPRSGDLSVYWYQQSLDQGLQFLIQYYNGEERAKGNILERFSAQQFPDLHSELNLSSLELGDSALYFCASSVAGGGYEQYFGPGTRLTVT.

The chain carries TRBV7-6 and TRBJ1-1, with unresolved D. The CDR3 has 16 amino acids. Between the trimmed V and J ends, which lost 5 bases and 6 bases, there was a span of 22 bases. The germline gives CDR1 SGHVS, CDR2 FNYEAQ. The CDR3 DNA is TGTGCCAGCAGCCCAACCCCCGCCGGGATTGGGCCTGAAGCTTTCTTT. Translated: CASSPTPAGIGPEAFF. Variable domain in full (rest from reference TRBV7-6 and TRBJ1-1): GAGVSQSPRYKVTKRGQDVALRCDPISGHVSLYWYRQALGQGPEFLTYFNYEAQQDKSGLPNDRFSAERPEGSISTLTIQRTEQRDSAMYRCASSPTPAGIGPEAFFGQGTRLTVV.

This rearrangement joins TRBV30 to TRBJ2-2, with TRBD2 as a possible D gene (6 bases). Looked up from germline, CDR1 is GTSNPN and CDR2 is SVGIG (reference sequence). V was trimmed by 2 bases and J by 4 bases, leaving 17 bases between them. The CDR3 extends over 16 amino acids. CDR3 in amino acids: CAWSSVETRGTGELFF. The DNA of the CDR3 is TGTGCCTGGAGTTCCGTTGAGACTAGGGGCACCGGGGAGCTGTTTTTT. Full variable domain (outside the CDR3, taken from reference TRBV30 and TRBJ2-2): SQTIHQWPATLVQPVGSPLSLECTVEGTSNPNLYWYRQAAGRGLQLLFYSVGIGQISSEVPQNLSASRPQDRQFILSSKKLLLSDSGFYLCAWSSVETRGTGELFFGEGSRLTVL.

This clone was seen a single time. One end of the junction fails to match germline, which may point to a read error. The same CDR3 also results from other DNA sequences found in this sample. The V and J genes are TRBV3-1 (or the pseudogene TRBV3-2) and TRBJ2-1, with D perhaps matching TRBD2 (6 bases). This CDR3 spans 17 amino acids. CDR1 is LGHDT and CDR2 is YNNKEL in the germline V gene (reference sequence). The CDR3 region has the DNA TGTGCTAGCAGCCAAGATCTGGGCGGAGGGCCCTACAATGAGCAGTTCTTC. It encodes CASSQDLGGGPYNEQFF.

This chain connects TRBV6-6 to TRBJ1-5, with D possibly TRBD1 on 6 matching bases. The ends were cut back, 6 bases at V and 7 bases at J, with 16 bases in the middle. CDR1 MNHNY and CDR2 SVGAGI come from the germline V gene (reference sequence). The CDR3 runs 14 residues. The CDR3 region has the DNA TGTGCCAGCAGGGCAGCGGGGGGGCAACAGCCCCAGCATTTT. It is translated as CASRAAGGQQPQHF.

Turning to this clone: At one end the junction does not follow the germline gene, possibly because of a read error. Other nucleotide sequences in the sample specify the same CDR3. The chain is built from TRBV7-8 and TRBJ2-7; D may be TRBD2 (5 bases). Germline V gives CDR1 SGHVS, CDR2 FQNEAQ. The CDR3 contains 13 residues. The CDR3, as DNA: TGTGCCAGCAGCCTAGCAGTTTCCTACGAGCAGTACTTC. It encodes CASSLAVSYEQYF.

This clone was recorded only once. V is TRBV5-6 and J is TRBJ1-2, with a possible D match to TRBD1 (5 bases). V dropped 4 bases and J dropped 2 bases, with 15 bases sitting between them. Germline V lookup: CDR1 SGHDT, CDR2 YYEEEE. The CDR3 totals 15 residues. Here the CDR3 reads CASSLEAGPNYGYTF. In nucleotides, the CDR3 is TGTGCCAGCAGCCTTGAGGCAGGGCCGAACTATGGCTACACCTTC.

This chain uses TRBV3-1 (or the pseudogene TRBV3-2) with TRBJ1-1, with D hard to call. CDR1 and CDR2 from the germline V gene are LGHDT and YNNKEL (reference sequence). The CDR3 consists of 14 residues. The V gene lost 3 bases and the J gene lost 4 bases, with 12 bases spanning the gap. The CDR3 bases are TGTGCCAGCAGCCAGGCCCGGGGTATCACTGAAGCTTTCTTT. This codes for CASSQARGITEAFF.

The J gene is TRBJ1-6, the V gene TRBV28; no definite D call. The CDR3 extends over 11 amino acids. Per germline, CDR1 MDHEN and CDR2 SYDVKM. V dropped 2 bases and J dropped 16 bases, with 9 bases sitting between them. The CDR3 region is CASSLPGVLHF. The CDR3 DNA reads TGTGCCAGCAGTTTACCCGGTGTTCTCCACTTT.

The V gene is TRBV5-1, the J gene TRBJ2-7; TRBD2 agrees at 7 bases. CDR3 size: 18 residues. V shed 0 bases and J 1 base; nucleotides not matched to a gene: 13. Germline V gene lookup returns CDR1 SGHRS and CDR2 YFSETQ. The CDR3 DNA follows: TGCGCCAGCAGCTTGGTATCGGCTAGCGGCCCTATTTCCTACGAGCAGTACTTC. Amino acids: CASSLVSASGPISYEQYF. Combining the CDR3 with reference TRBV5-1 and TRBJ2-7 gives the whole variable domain KAGVTQTPRYLIKTRGQQVTLSCSPISGHRSVSWYQQTPGQGLQFLFEYFSETQRNKGNFPGRFSGRQFSNSRSEMNVSTLELGDSALYLCASSLVSASGPISYEQYFGPGTRLTVT.

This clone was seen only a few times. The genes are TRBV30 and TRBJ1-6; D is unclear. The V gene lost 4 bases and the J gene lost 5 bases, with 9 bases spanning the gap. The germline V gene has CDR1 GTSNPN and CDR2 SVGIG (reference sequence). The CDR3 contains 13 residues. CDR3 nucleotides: TGTGCCTGGAACGGCGGAGATAATTCACCCCTCCACTTT. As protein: CAWNGGDNSPLHF.

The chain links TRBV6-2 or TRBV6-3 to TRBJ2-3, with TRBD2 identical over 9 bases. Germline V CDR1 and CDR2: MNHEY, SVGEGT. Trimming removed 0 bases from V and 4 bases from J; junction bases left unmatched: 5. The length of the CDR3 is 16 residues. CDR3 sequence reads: CASSYSLAGRADTQYF. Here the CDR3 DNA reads TGTGCCAGCAGTTACTCCCTAGCGGGGAGGGCAGATACGCAGTATTTT.

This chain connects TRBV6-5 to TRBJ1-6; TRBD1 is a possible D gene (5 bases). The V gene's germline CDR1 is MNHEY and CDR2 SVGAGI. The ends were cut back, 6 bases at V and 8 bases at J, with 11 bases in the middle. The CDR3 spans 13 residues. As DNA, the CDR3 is TGTGCCAGCAGCCGGGACCAACATTCACCCCTCCACTTT. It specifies CASSRDQHSPLHF.

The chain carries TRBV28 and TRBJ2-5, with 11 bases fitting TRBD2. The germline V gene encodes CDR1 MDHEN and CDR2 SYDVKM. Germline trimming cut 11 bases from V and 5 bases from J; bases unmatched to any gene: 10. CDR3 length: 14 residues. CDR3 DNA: TGTGCCTCTCAGGGGACTAGCGGTGGTGAGACCCAGTACTTC. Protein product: CASQGTSGGETQYF.

CDR3: CASSSIVGVSENEQFF. CDR3 sequence (DNA): TGTGCCAGCAGCTCGATTGTGGGAGTAAGTGAGAATGAGCAGTTCTTC. This chain links TRBV5-4 with TRBJ2-1; perhaps TRBD2 as D (5 bases). Trimming shortened V by 3 bases and J by 7 bases, and 20 bases separated the two germline ends. CDR1 is SGHNT, CDR2 YYREEE, per germline (reference sequence). The CDR3 loop spans 16 amino acids. Full variable domain (remainder filled in from reference TRBV5-4 and TRBJ2-1): ETGVTQSPTHLIKTRGQQVTLRCSSQSGHNTVSWYQQALGQGPQFIFQYYREEENGRGNFPPRFSGLQFPNYSSELNVNALELDDSALYLCASSSIVGVSENEQFFGPGTRLTVL.

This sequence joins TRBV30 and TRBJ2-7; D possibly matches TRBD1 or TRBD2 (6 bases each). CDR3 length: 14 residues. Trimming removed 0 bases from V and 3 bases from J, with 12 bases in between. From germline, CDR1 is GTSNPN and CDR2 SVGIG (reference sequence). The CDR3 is CAWSVLGGGYEQYF. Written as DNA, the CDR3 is TGTGCCTGGAGTGTACTAGGAGGGGGCTACGAGCAGTACTTC.